These 26 T cell receptor beta chains share one sample of origin, sequenced in a study of shared clonotypes between healthy human individuals. Generated by immunoSEQ multiplex PCR, the TCRdb table keeps only in-frame clones and is missing some. The table lists 500,000 to 700,000 clones, 90% to 95% of them singletons, with 0.11% in the top ten. Naive CD8 cells comprised CD45RO-negative, CCR7-positively selected cells, excluding terminally differentiated effector memory CD45RA+ cells. The specimen was naive CD8+ T cells sorted from blood. These TCRs come from a woman aged 30 to 39 in good health.

V is TRBV19 and J is TRBJ1-5; D perhaps matches TRBD1 (6 bases). The germline CDR1 and CDR2 sequences are LNHDA and SQIVND (reference sequence). The germline V and J ends were trimmed by 1 base and 7 bases, with 14 bases remaining between them. The CDR3 extends over 15 amino acids. The CDR3, as DNA: TGTGCCAGTAGTATAGGAGAACAGGGAAGACAGCCCCAGCATTTT. It yields the protein CASSIGEQGRQPQHF.

CDR3 sequence (DNA): TGTGCCAGCAGCAAAATTGAGGGACAGGAAAGGGGTCAGCCCCAGCATTTT. This codes for CASSKIEGQERGQPQHF. The genes are TRBV21-1 and TRBJ1-5; the DNA was not compared with TRBD1, the D call given in the table. TRBV21-1 is reported as a pseudogene. The CDR3 sequence is 17 residues long.

The rearrangement joins TRBV28 to TRBJ2-7; a possible D gene is TRBD2 (6 bases). Germline V lookup: CDR1 MDHEN, CDR2 SYDVKM. Trimming cost V 3 bases and J 2 bases, with 20 bases left between them. The CDR3 totals 17 residues. The CDR3, as DNA: TGTGCCAGCAGTTTTGAGCCCGGCGGGACCAAGACCTACGAGCAGTACTTC. Translation: CASSFEPGGTKTYEQYF.

Concerning this clone: Additional DNA sequences in this sample encode the identical CDR3. The V call is TRBV6-5, the J call TRBJ2-7; 9 positions agree with TRBD2. This CDR3 is built from 12 residues. V gave up 9 bases and J gave up 3 bases; unmatched junction bases: 3. In germline, CDR1 is MNHEY, CDR2 SVGAGI. CDR3 region: CASGLAHYEQYF. Here the CDR3 DNA reads TGTGCCAGTGGACTAGCGCACTACGAGCAGTACTTC.

The rearrangement uses TRBV6-1 and TRBJ1-1; unclear D gene. The CDR3 runs to 14 residues. Looked up from germline, CDR1 is MNHNS and CDR2 is SASEGT. V lost 6 bases and J lost 0, with 11 bases in between. CDR3 residues: CASSEDGVNTEAFF. The DNA for the CDR3 is TGTGCCAGCAGCGAGGACGGGGTGAACACTGAAGCTTTCTTT.

This clone was detected only once. The chain uses TRBV2 and TRBJ2-5, with D possibly TRBD1 on 5 matching bases. Gene TRBJ2-7 matches the end of the DNA better, so the J call may be wrong. The CDR3 has 14 amino acids. Germline CDR1 reads SNHLY; CDR2 reads FYNNEI. The CDR3 spells CASSAPGQGYEQYF. The CDR3, as DNA: TGTGCCAGCAGCGCGCCAGGCCAGGGTTACGAGCAGTACTTC.

The rearrangement uses TRBV5-6 and TRBJ2-3; D possibly corresponds to TRBD1 (5 bases). The CDR3 runs 13 residues. V was trimmed by 6 bases and J by 2 bases, leaving 10 bases between them. Germline V CDR1 and CDR2: SGHDT, YYEEEE. CDR3 DNA: TGTGCCAGCACCCCACAGGACACAGATACGCAGTATTTT. Encoded protein: CASTPQDTDTQYF. Together with reference TRBV5-6 and TRBJ2-3, the CDR3 gives the full variable domain: DAGVTQSPTHLIKTRGQQVTLRCSPKSGHDTVSWYQQALGQGPQFIFQYYEEEERQRGNFPDRFSGHQFPNYSSELNVNALLLGDSALYLCASTPQDTDTQYFGPGTRLTVL.

The chain carries TRBV4-1 and TRBJ2-1, with D hard to call. Trimming pared 2 bases from V and 4 bases from J, leaving 6 bases between. This CDR3 is built from 13 residues. The germline V gene encodes CDR1 MGHRA and CDR2 YSYEKL. The CDR3 region is CASSQPNYNEQFF. As DNA, the CDR3 is TGCGCCAGCAGCCAACCGAATTACAATGAGCAGTTCTTC.

This chain links TRBV11-2 with TRBJ1-1; D is unclear. CDR3 length: 14 residues. V gave up 0 bases and J gave up 0 bases, with 5 bases separating them. Germline V gives CDR1 SGHAT, CDR2 FQNNGV. The CDR3 spells CASSLEPLNTEAFF. In DNA form, the CDR3 reads TGTGCCAGCAGCTTAGAACCTTTGAACACTGAAGCTTTCTTT.

The chain employs TRBV6-5 and TRBJ2-7; the D gene is possibly TRBD1 (5 bases). Trimming cost V 5 bases and J 3 bases, with 11 bases left between them. CDR1 and CDR2 (germline): MNHEY, SVGAGI. The CDR3 sequence is 13 residues long. The CDR3 sequence: CASSIGAVYEQYF. CDR3 coding DNA: TGTGCCAGCAGTATAGGGGCAGTCTACGAGCAGTACTTC.

The chain has TRBV7-9 and TRBJ1-5; TRBD1 might be the D (5 bases). Germline assignment: CDR1 SEHNR and CDR2 FQNEAQ (reference sequence). Between the trimmed V and J ends, which lost 3 bases and 6 bases, there was a span of 12 bases. The CDR3 spans 14 residues. CDR3 amino acids: CASSLGGISQPQHF. CDR3 in DNA: TGTGCCAGCAGCTTGGGGGGGATTAGTCAGCCCCAGCATTTT.

The chain recombines TRBV27 with TRBJ2-4, with 9 bases that match TRBD1. The CDR3 has 16 residues. The ends lost 5 bases at V and 0 bases at J; junction bases unmatched: 5. CDR1 and CDR2 from the germline V gene are MNHEY and SMNVEV (reference sequence). CDR3 region: CASSPPGQGAKNIQYF. CDR3 DNA sequence: TGTGCCAGCAGTCCCCCGGGACAGGGAGCCAAAAACATTCAGTACTTC.

The chain joins TRBV2 to TRBJ2-7, with D unclear. The CDR3 sequence is 14 residues long. The germline V gene has CDR1 SNHLY and CDR2 FYNNEI. V lost 4 bases and J 4 bases, leaving 14 bases between the germline ends. The CDR3: CASSGTNPDYEQYF. The DNA for the CDR3 is TGTGCCAGCAGTGGAACTAACCCGGATTACGAGCAGTACTTC.

The J gene is TRBJ2-3, the V gene TRBV27, with D unclear. The CDR3 is 17 amino acids. Trimming left V 5 bases short and J 2 bases short, with 20 bases between. Germline CDR1 and CDR2: MNHEY and SMNVEV (reference sequence). The CDR3 DNA sequence: TGTGCCAGCAGTATCCGATCAGACTCGATTCACACAGATACGCAGTATTTT. This codes for CASSIRSDSIHTDTQYF.

V gene TRBV9 combines with J gene TRBJ2-7; tentatively, D is TRBD2 (6 bases). Germline-derived CDR1 and CDR2 are SGDLS and YYNGEE. The V end lost 1 base, the J end lost 6 bases, and 8 bases lay between the germline ends. The CDR3 sequence is 12 residues long. CDR3 amino acids: CASSVSGGEQYF. DNA for the CDR3: TGTGCCAGCAGCGTATCCGGGGGCGAGCAGTACTTC.

The chain combines TRBV5-6 with TRBJ1-1; D call uncertain. V lost 2 bases and J 1 base, leaving 9 bases between the germline ends. The CDR3 is 14 amino acids. The V gene's germline CDR1 is SGHDT and CDR2 YYEEEE. CDR3 residues: CASSFQSGNTEAFF. The CDR3 coding sequence is TGTGCCAGCAGCTTCCAGTCCGGGAACACTGAAGCTTTCTTT.

The CDR3 loop reads CASSSEPGLNWGEQYF. The CDR3 coding sequence is TGCGCCAGCAGCTCGGAACCAGGATTGAATTGGGGCGAGCAGTACTTC. The chain is built from TRBV5-1 and TRBJ2-7; unclear D gene. Germline CDR1 reads SGHRS; CDR2 reads YFSETQ. The CDR3 loop spans 16 amino acids. V dropped 3 bases and J dropped 6 bases, with 22 bases sitting between them.

In the case of this clone: At the DNA level, this CDR3 is encoded by other sequences in the same sample as well. The chain has TRBV5-1 and TRBJ2-3; 12 bases are shared with TRBD2. This CDR3 contains 16 residues. The germline V gene encodes CDR1 SGHRS and CDR2 YFSETQ. With V trimmed by 2 bases and J by 1 base, 2 bases remained unmatched. For the CDR3, the DNA is TGCGCCAGCAGCTTAGGACTAGCGGGACGCACAGATACGCAGTATTTT. It yields the protein CASSLGLAGRTDTQYF.

The rearrangement uses TRBV7-6 and TRBJ2-3; 7 bases match TRBD1. Germline values: CDR1 SGHVS, CDR2 FNYEAQ. The CDR3 is made up of 15 amino acids. J lost 3 bases, V lost 3 bases, and 6 bases had no gene match. The CDR3 is CASSLSGGRTDTQYF. The CDR3 nucleotides are TGTGCCAGCAGCTTGTCAGGGGGTCGGACAGATACGCAGTATTTT.

CDR3: CASSSGQGLSEKLFF. CDR3 bases: TGTGCCAGCAGTTCCGGACAGGGTCTTAGTGAAAAACTGTTTTTT. This sequence joins TRBV28 and TRBJ1-4, with 8 nucleotides matching TRBD1. The CDR3 covers 15 residues. Germline CDR1 is MDHEN and CDR2 is SYDVKM. The V gene end was trimmed by 4 bases and the J gene end by 7 bases; junction bases not matched to a gene: 8.

The rearrangement links TRBV7-8 to TRBJ1-5; possibly TRBD1 for D (5 bases). The CDR3 totals 15 residues. V lost 2 bases to trimming and J lost 5 bases, with 13 bases between them. Germline V gene lookup returns CDR1 SGHVS and CDR2 FQNEAQ. CDR3 residues: CASSLRREGYQPQHF. For the CDR3, the DNA is TGTGCCAGCAGCTTACGGAGGGAGGGGTATCAGCCCCAGCATTTT.

The chain links TRBV27 to TRBJ1-1, with D hard to call. Trimming stripped 3 bases from V and 6 bases from J, with 11 bases between. The CDR3 is made up of 13 amino acids. Germline V gives CDR1 MNHEY, CDR2 SMNVEV (reference sequence). CDR3 DNA: TGTGCCAGCAGTTTGATCGACCACGCTGAAGCTTTCTTT. Translating gives CASSLIDHAEAFF.

Comment on this clone: This same CDR3 is encoded by further DNA sequences in the sample. This chain joins TRBV27 and TRBJ1-6; TRBD1 matches 7 bases. Germline-derived CDR1 and CDR2 are MNHEY and SMNVEV (reference sequence). V was clipped by 5 bases and J by 7 bases; unmatched bases: 5. The CDR3 covers 14 residues. CDR3 region: CASSPGGGNSPLHF. In nucleotides, the CDR3 is TGTGCCAGCAGTCCAGGGGGGGGAAATTCACCCCTCCACTTT.

The J gene is TRBJ2-6, the V gene TRBV5-6; the D gene is possibly TRBD1 (5 bases). Germline V gene sequence: CDR1 SGHDT, CDR2 YYEEEE. This CDR3 has 19 residues. V gave up 0 bases and J gave up 4 bases, with 20 bases separating them. The CDR3 region has the DNA TGTGCCAGCAGCTTGGCCCAACAGGCGCCCCTGAGGGGGGCCAACGTCCTGACTTTC. It yields the protein CASSLAQQAPLRGANVLTF.

This clone was observed once. The rearrangement links TRBV6-1 to TRBJ1-1; the D is unclear. The V end lost 6 bases, the J end lost 2 bases, and 4 bases lay between the germline ends. Germline V gene lookup returns CDR1 MNHNS and CDR2 SASEGT. The CDR3 has 11 residues. The chain's CDR3 is CASRRNTEAFF. The CDR3 coding sequence is TGTGCCAGCAGGAGAAACACTGAAGCTTTCTTT.

The rearrangement joins TRBV4-1 to TRBJ2-1; D perhaps matches TRBD2 (5 bases). The CDR3 runs to 14 residues. Germline CDR1 and CDR2: MGHRA and YSYEKL. With 1 base removed from V and 9 bases from J, the gap between germline ends came to 13 bases. In DNA, the CDR3 is TGCGCCAGCAGCCAAGTCGTTGTCGAGGGTGAGCAGTTCTTC. Its translation: CASSQVVVEGEQFF.